The next 18 T cell receptor beta chains were all read from a single sample in a study of response to subunit inactivated influenza vaccine. Each CDR3 protein gets one entry after TCRdb re-called the RT-PCR reads with MiXCR. The sample consists of more than 500,000 distinct CDR3 sequences, about 11% of them appearing once. These data also featured in a second study, about T cells expressing NK-cell markers. That source notes: TCR beta libraries carry UMIs added by 5'RACE template switching.

The material sequenced was PBMCs from blood, taken on the day of vaccination. All receptors come from a man aged 45-60 years who received an inactivated influenza vaccine.

This clonotype was found many times. The CDR3 coding sequence is TGTGCCAGCAGCCAGGGACAGTTTGAAGCTTTCTTT. Amino acid sequence: CASSQGQFEAFF. The chain combines TRBV7-9 with TRBJ1-1; 7 bases fit TRBD1. The CDR3 is made up of 12 amino acids. V shed 5 bases, J shed 7 bases, and the junction held 4 bases outside the gene matches. CDR1 is SEHNR and CDR2 is FQNEAQ in the germline V gene (reference sequence).

The chain carries TRBV20-1 and TRBJ2-1; D could derive from TRBD1 or TRBD2 (5 bases each). CDR1 is DFQATT, CDR2 SNEGSKA, per germline (reference sequence). There are 12 residues in the CDR3. Between the trimmed V and J ends, which lost 0 bases and 8 bases, there was a span of 8 bases. CDR3 protein: CSARDGGYEQFF. The CDR3 DNA sequence: TGCAGTGCTAGAGATGGGGGTTATGAGCAGTTCTTC.

This clonotype occurred a few times. V usage is TRBV6-2 or TRBV6-3 and J usage is TRBJ2-2; 11 nucleotides match TRBD2. With 6 bases clipped from V and 5 bases from J, the junction kept 8 bases outside the gene matches. CDR1 and CDR2 (germline): MNHEY, SVGEGT. The CDR3 runs 16 residues. DNA of the CDR3: TGTGCCAGCAGACTACTAGCGGGAGCTAGGACCGGGGAGCTGTTTTTT. It yields the protein CASRLLAGARTGELFF.

J is TRBJ2-3 and V is TRBV4-1; 9 nucleotides line up with TRBD2. CDR1 is MGHRA, CDR2 YSYEKL, per germline. V lost 3 bases, J lost 4 bases, and 8 bases stayed unmatched. The CDR3 has 16 amino acids. Here the CDR3 DNA reads TGCGCCAGCAGCCATCGCGGGAGGGAGAGGGCAGATACGCAGTATTTT. Translating it yields CASSHRGRERADTQYF.

A few counts support this clonotype. The rearrangement uses TRBV6-5 and TRBJ2-7; 8 bases match TRBD1. The CDR3 loop spans 18 amino acids. CDR1 and CDR2 from the germline V gene are MNHEY and SVGAGI. V shed 2 bases, J shed 0 bases, and the junction held 12 bases outside the gene matches. The CDR3 nucleotides read TGTGCCAGCAGTTACGGTCCAGGGACAGGATGGAGCTCCTACGAGCAGTACTTC. Amino acid sequence: CASSYGPGTGWSSYEQYF.

This clonotype appeared many times. The chain couples TRBV20-1 to TRBJ2-5; the D gene could be TRBD1 or TRBD2 (6 bases each). The CDR3 covers 11 residues. The germline V gene encodes CDR1 DFQATT and CDR2 SNEGSKA (reference sequence). The CDR3 coding sequence is TGCGTGACCGGGGGCAGAGAGACCCAGTACTTC. This gives the protein CVTGGRETQYF.

This clonotype was seen a few times. This chain uses TRBV20-1 with TRBJ2-7, with D uncertain. The CDR3 has 14 amino acids. Trimming took off 2 bases at V and 2 bases at J, with 13 bases between the two ends. The germline gives CDR1 DFQATT, CDR2 SNEGSKA (reference sequence). The CDR3 coding sequence is TGCAGTGCTAGATCGGGTTCAATACCCTACGAGCAGTACTTC. Translated, it gives CSARSGSIPYEQYF.

V and J are TRBV28 and TRBJ2-5; D might be TRBD2 (5 bases). Trimming left V 5 bases short and J 7 bases short, with 11 bases between. Germline V CDR1 and CDR2: MDHEN, SYDVKM. The length of the CDR3 is 12 residues. In nucleotides, the CDR3 is TGTGCCAGCAGTGAGGGTGCTGGGACCCAGTACTTC. This codes for CASSEGAGTQYF.

In its sample, this clonotype was seen a few times. The chain combines TRBV28 with TRBJ2-7; 13 bases fit TRBD2. Germline V CDR1 and CDR2: MDHEN, SYDVKM. The CDR3 extends over 16 amino acids. V lost 5 bases, J lost 4 bases, and 8 bases stayed unmatched. The CDR3 nucleotides are TGTGCCAGCAGTCCAGGGACTAGCGGGACTAATTACGAGCAGTACTTC. Translation gives CASSPGTSGTNYEQYF.

Only a few counts were recorded for this clonotype. The chain combines TRBV19 with TRBJ2-3, with D hard to call. CDR3 size: 16 residues. Germline V gene data show CDR1 as LNHDA and CDR2 as SQIVND (reference sequence). V was pared by 0 bases and J by 4 bases, with 14 bases between. This CDR3 is CASSIDRSTGADTQYF. CDR3 nucleotide sequence: TGTGCCAGTAGTATAGATCGATCCACTGGGGCAGATACGCAGTATTTT.

The CDR3 region has the DNA TGTGCCAGCAGACTTCAGGGGGCAATGAACACTGAAGCTTTCTTT. It yields the protein CASRLQGAMNTEAFF. The chain combines TRBV28 with TRBJ1-1; TRBD1 matches 8 bases. Losses at the gene ends were 6 bases for V and 0 bases for J; bases not matched to a gene: 6. The germline CDR1 and CDR2 sequences are MDHEN and SYDVKM. The CDR3 is made up of 15 amino acids.

V and J are TRBV7-2 and TRBJ1-1; perhaps TRBD1 as D (5 bases). The V gene lost 2 bases and the J gene lost 1 base, with 14 bases spanning the gap. Germline V gene lookup returns CDR1 SGHTA and CDR2 FQGNSA. The CDR3 loop spans 16 amino acids. The CDR3 region has the DNA TGTGCCAGCAGCTTACGGAGGGTTGGGGCGAACACTGAAGCTTTCTTT. It translates to CASSLRRVGANTEAFF.

The chain joins TRBV7-3 to TRBJ2-2, with 7 bases identical to TRBD2. Trimming removed 1 base from V and 1 base from J; junction bases left unmatched: 3. CDR3 size: 16 residues. Germline lookup yields CDR1 SGHTA and CDR2 FQGTGA. DNA of the CDR3: TGTGCCAGCAGCTTAAACGGGGGGTTGAACACCGGGGAGCTGTTTTTT. It encodes CASSLNGGLNTGELFF.

This rearrangement joins TRBV29-1 to TRBJ2-7; D is unresolved. This CDR3 has 12 residues. Germline-derived CDR1 and CDR2 are SQVTM and ANQGSEA. With 4 bases removed from V and 0 bases from J, the gap between germline ends came to 7 bases. Here the CDR3 DNA reads TGCAGCGTTGGTCACGTCTCCTACGAGCAGTACTTC. This translates into CSVGHVSYEQYF.

This clonotype has more than one count but fewer than ten. The CDR3 nucleotides read TGTGCCAGCAGTGGAGCGGGAGAAACCCTAGATACGCAGTATTTT. Amino acids: CASSGAGETLDTQYF. The chain employs TRBV25-1 and TRBJ2-3; 8 nucleotides match TRBD2. The CDR3 has 15 residues. CDR1 is MGHDK, CDR2 SYGVNS, per germline. J gave up 5 bases and V 4 bases, and 8 bases lay outside the gene matches.

This clonotype has a handful of counts. The V gene is TRBV5-5, the J gene TRBJ1-3; D unclear. CDR1 and CDR2 from the germline V gene are SGHKS and YYEKEE (reference sequence). The CDR3 has 16 amino acids. The V gene lost 0 bases and the J gene lost 1 base, with 11 bases spanning the gap. The CDR3 loop reads CASSLDLGWSGNTIYF. DNA for the CDR3: TGTGCCAGCAGCTTGGATCTAGGGTGGTCTGGAAACACCATATATTTT.

The chain recombines TRBV12-3 or TRBV12-4 with TRBJ2-2; D is undetermined. This CDR3 comprises 13 residues. Trimming stripped 6 bases from V and 5 bases from J, with 10 bases between. CDR3 region: CASSSSVTGELFF. DNA of the CDR3: TGTGCCAGCAGCAGCAGTGTTACCGGGGAGCTGTTTTTT.

V and J are TRBV7-9 and TRBJ2-5; D is uncertain. Trimming removed 5 bases at V and 2 bases at J, with 9 bases between. Germline loops: CDR1 SEHNR, CDR2 FQNEAQ (reference sequence). The CDR3 is made up of 13 amino acids. This CDR3 reads CASSKDGQETQYF. CDR3 bases: TGTGCCAGCAGCAAGGACGGACAAGAGACCCAGTACTTC.